This T cell receptor beta chain derives from a study of blood T cell repertoires in COVID-19. The overall study: Some COVID-19 samples were acute and others convalescent; all came from the United States, Italy and Spain. T cells, B-cell-depleted T cells, or PBMCs supplied cDNA or gDNA.

One Seattle source followed patients from active infection through their disease course. The V gene lost 7 bases and the J gene lost 6 bases, with 15 bases spanning the gap. The CDR3 runs to 13 residues. CDR1 is MNHEY and CDR2 is SMNVEV in the germline V gene (reference sequence). Original data processing: The assay estimated nucleated cells by amplifying reference gene primers. Profiled with immunoSEQ multiplex PCR; TCRdb holds only in-frame clones, not every one. D and trimming were read from the DNA, whereas the V and J calls and clone size are those reported in that table. The table shows hundreds of thousands of clones, with roughly 90% occurring only once.

The rearrangement links TRBV27 to TRBJ1-1; D gene ambiguous. The sequence derives from a woman in her thirties with COVID-19, enrolled during active disease. Sequencing was performed on peripheral blood. CDR3 DNA sequence: TGTGCCAGCAAATATGGTCTAAGCGCTGAAGCTTTCTTT. It is translated as CASKYGLSAEAFF.